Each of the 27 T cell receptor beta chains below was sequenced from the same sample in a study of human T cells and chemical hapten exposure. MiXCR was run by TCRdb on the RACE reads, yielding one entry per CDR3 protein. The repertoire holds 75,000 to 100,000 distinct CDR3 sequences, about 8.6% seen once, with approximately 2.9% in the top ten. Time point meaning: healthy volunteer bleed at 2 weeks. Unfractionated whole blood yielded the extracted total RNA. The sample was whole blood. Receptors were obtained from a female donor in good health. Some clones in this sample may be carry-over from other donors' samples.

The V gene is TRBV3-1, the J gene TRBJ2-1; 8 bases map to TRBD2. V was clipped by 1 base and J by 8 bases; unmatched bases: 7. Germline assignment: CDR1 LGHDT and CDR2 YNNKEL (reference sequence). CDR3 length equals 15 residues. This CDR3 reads CASSQATGGSDEQFF. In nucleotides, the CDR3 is TGTGCCAGCAGCCAAGCTACGGGAGGGTCGGATGAGCAGTTCTTC.

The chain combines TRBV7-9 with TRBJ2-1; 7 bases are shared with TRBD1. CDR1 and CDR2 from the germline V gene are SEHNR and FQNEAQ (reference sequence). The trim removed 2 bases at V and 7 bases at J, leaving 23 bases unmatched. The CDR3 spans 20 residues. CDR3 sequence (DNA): TGTGCCAGCAGCTTATCGTGGAAGGGACAGTGGGGCCAAGCCGAGAATGAGCAGTTCTTC. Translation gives CASSLSWKGQWGQAENEQFF.

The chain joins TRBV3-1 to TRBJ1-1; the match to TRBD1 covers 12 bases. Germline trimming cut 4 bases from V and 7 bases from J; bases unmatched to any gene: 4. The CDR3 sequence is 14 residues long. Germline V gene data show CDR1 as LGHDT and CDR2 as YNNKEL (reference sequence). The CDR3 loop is CASSPRDRGLEAFF. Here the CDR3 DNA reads TGTGCCAGCAGCCCCCGGGACAGGGGGCTTGAAGCTTTCTTT.

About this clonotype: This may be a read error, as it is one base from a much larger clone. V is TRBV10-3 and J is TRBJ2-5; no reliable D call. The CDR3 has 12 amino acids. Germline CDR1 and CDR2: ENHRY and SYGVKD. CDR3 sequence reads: CAISSSAETRYF. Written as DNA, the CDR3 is TGTGCCATCAGTAGCAGCGCAGAGACCCGGTACTTC.

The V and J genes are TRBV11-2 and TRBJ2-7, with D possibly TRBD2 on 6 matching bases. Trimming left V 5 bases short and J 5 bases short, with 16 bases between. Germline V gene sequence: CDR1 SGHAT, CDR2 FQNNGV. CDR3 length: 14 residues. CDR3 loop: CASSLYGGWHEQYF. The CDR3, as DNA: TGTGCCAGCAGCCTTTACGGAGGGTGGCACGAGCAGTACTTC. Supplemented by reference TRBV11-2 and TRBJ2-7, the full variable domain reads EAGVAQSPRYKIIEKRQSVAFWCNPISGHATLYWYQQILGQGPKLLIQFQNNGVVDDSQLPKDRFSAERLKGVDSTLKIQPAKLEDSAVYLCASSLYGGWHEQYFGPGTRLTVT.

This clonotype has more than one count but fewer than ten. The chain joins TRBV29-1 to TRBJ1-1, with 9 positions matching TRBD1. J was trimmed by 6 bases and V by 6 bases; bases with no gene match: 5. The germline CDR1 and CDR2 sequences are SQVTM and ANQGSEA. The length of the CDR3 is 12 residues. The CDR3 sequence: CSVGQGDAEAFF. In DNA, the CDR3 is TGCAGCGTGGGACAGGGTGACGCTGAAGCTTTCTTT. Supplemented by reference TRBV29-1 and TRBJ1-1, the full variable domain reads SAVISQKPSRDICQRGTSLTIQCQVDSQVTMMFWYRQQPGQSLTLIATANQGSEATYESGFVIDKFPISRPNLTFSTLTVSNMSPEDSSIYLCSVGQGDAEAFFGQGTRLTVV.

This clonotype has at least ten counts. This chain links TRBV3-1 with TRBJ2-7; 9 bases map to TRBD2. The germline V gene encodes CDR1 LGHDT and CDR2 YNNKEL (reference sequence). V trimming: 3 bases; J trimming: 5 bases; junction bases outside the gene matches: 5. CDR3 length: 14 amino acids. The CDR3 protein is CASSHLAGRDEQYF. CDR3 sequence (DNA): TGTGCCAGCAGCCATCTAGCGGGAAGAGACGAGCAGTACTTC.

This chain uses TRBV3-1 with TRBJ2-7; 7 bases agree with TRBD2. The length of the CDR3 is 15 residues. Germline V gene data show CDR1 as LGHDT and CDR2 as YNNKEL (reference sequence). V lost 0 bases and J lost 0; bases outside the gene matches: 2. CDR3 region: CASSQEAGLSYEQYF. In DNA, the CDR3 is TGTGCCAGCAGCCAAGAAGCGGGACTCTCCTACGAGCAGTACTTC.

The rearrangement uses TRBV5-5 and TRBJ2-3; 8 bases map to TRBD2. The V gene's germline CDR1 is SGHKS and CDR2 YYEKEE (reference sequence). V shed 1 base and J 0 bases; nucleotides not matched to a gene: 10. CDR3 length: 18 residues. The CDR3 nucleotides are TGTGCCAGCAGCTTGATACTAGCGGCCGCCCCTAGCACAGATACGCAGTATTTT. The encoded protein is CASSLILAAAPSTDTQYF.

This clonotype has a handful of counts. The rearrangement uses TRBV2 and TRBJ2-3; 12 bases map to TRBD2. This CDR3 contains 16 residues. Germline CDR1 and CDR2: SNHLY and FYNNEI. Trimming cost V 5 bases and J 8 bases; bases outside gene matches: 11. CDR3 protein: CASSPGTSGPRVTQYF. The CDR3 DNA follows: TGTGCCAGCAGTCCCGGGACTAGCGGGCCCCGTGTTACGCAGTATTTT.

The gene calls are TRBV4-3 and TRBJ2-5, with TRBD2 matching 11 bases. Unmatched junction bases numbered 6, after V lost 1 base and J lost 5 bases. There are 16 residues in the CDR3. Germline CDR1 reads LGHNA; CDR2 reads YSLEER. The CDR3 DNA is TGCGCCAGCAGCCAAGCCTCTAGCGGGAGGTATGAGACCCAGTACTTC. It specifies CASSQASSGRYETQYF.

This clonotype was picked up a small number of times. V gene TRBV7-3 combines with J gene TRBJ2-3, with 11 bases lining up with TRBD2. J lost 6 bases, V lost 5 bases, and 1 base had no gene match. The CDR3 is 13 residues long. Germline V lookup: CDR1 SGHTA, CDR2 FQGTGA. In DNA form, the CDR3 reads TGTGCCAGCAGCCCTAGCGGGAGGGATACGCAGTATTTT. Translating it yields CASSPSGRDTQYF.

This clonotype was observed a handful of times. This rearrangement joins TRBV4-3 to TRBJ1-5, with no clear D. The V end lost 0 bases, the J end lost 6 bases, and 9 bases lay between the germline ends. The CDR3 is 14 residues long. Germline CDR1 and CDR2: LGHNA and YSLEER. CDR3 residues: CASSQERGIQPQHF. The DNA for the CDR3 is TGCGCCAGCAGCCAAGAAAGAGGGATTCAGCCCCAGCATTTT.

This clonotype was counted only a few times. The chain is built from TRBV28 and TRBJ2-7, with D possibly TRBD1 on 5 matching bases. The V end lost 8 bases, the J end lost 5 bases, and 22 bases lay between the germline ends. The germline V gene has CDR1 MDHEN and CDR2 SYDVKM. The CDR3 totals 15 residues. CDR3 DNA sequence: TGTGCCAGCTCTTGCAGGGTAACCACATCTAACGAGCAGTACTTC. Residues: CASSCRVTTSNEQYF. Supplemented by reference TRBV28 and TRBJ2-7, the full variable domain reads DVKVTQSSRYLVKRTGEKVFLECVQDMDHENMFWYRQDPGLGLRLIYFSYDVKMKEKGDIPEGYSVSREKKERFSLILESASTNQTSMYLCASSCRVTTSNEQYFGPGTRLTVT.

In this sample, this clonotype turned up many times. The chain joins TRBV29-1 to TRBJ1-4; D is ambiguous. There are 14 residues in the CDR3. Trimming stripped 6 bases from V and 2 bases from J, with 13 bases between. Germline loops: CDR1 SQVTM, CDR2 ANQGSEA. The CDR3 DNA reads TGCAGCGTAAGCCGAGATTTTACTAATGAAAAACTGTTTTTT. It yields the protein CSVSRDFTNEKLFF. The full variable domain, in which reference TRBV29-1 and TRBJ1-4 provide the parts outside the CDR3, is SAVISQKPSRDICQRGTSLTIQCQVDSQVTMMFWYRQQPGQSLTLIATANQGSEATYESGFVIDKFPISRPNLTFSTLTVSNMSPEDSSIYLCSVSRDFTNEKLFFGSGTQLSVL.

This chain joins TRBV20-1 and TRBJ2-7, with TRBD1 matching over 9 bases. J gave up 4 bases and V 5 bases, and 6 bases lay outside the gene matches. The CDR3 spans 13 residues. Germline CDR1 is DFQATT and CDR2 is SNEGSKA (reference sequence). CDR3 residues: CSARGQGFYEQYF. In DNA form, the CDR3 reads TGCAGTGCTCGGGGACAGGGTTTTTACGAGCAGTACTTC.

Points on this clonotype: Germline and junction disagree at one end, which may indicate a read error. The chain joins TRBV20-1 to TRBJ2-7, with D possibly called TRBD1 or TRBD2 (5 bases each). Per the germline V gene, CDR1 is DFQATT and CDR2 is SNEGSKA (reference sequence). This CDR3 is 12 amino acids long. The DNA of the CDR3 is TGCAGTGCTAGAGACTTACCGGGACGGACCCTCTTC. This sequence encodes CSARDLPGRTLF.

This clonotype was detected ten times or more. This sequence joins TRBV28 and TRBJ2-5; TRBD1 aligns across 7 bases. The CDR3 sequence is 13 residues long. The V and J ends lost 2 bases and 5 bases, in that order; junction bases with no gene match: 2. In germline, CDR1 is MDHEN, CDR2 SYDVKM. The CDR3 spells CASSLTGDETQYF. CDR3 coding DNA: TGTGCCAGCAGTTTAACAGGGGACGAGACCCAGTACTTC.

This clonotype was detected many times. The CDR3 loop is CASSFGVKNIQYF. Written as DNA, the CDR3 is TGTGCCAGCAGTTTCGGTGTGAAAAACATTCAGTACTTC. The genes are TRBV28 and TRBJ2-4, with D unresolved. Deletions cut 3 bases from V and 4 bases from J, with 7 bases between. The CDR3 spans 13 residues. Germline-derived CDR1 and CDR2 are MDHEN and SYDVKM.

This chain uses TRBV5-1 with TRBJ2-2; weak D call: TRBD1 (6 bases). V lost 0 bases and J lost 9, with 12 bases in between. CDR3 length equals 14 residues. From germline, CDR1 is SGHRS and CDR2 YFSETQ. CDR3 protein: CASSLDREQWELFF. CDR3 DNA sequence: TGCGCCAGCAGCTTGGACAGGGAACAATGGGAGCTGTTTTTT. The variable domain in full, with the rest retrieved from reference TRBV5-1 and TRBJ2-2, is KAGVTQTPRYLIKTRGQQVTLSCSPISGHRSVSWYQQTPGQGLQFLFEYFSETQRNKGNFPGRFSGRQFSNSRSEMNVSTLELGDSALYLCASSLDREQWELFFGEGSRLTVL.

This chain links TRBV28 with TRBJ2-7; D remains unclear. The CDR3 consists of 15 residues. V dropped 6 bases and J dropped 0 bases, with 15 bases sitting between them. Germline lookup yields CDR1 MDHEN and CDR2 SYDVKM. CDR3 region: CASRTWRGNSYEQYF. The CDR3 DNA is TGTGCCAGCAGAACATGGCGAGGTAACTCCTACGAGCAGTACTTC.

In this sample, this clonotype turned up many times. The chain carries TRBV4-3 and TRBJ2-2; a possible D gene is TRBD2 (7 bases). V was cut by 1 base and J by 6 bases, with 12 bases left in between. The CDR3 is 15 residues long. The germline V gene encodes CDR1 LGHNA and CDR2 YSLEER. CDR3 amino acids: CASSQVGGGAGELFF. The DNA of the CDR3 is TGCGCCAGCAGCCAAGTTGGGGGGGGCGCCGGGGAGCTGTTTTTT.

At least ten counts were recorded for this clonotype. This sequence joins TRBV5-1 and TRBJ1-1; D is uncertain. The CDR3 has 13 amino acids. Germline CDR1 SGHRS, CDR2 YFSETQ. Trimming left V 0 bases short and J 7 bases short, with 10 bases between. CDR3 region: CASSLAGQLEAFF. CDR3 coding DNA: TGCGCCAGCAGCTTGGCCGGGCAGCTTGAAGCTTTCTTT. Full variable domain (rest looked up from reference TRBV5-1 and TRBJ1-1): KAGVTQTPRYLIKTRGQQVTLSCSPISGHRSVSWYQQTPGQGLQFLFEYFSETQRNKGNFPGRFSGRQFSNSRSEMNVSTLELGDSALYLCASSLAGQLEAFFGQGTRLTVV.

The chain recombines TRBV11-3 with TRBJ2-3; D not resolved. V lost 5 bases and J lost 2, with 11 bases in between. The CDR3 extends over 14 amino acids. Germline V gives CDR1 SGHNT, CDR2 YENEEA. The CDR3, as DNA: TGTGCCAGCAGCCCCGGGTCCCTCACAGATACGCAGTATTTT. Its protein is CASSPGSLTDTQYF.

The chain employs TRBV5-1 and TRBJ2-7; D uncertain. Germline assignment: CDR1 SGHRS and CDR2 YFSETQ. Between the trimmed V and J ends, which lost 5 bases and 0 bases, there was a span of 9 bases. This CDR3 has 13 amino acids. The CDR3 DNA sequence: TGCGCCAGCAGACTGGAGAACTCCTACGAGCAGTACTTC. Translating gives CASRLENSYEQYF. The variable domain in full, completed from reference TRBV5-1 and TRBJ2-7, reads KAGVTQTPRYLIKTRGQQVTLSCSPISGHRSVSWYQQTPGQGLQFLFEYFSETQRNKGNFPGRFSGRQFSNSRSEMNVSTLELGDSALYLCASRLENSYEQYFGPGTRLTVT.

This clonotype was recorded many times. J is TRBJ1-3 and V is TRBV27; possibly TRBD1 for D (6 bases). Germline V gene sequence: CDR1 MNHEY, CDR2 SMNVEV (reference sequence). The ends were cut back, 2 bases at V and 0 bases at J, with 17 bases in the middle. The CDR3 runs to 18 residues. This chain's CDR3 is CASSLTPPDRSSGNTIYF. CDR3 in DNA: TGTGCCAGCAGTTTAACGCCTCCCGACAGGTCCTCTGGAAACACCATATATTTT.

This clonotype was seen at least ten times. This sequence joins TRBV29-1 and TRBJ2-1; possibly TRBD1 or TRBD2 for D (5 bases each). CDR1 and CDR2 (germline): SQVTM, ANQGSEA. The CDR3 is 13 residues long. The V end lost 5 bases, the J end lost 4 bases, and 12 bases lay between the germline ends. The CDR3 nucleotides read TGCAGCGTTAGAGGGGTGTATTACAATGAGCAGTTCTTC. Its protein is CSVRGVYYNEQFF.